Following are 18 T cell receptor beta chains from one sample sequenced in a study of cytomegalovirus exposure and HLA in healthy donors. Primers for the PCR totalled 60 Vbeta and 13 Jbeta. Only in-frame clones appear in the TCRdb table, and some are missing; sequencing was by immunoSEQ multiplex PCR. The table shows 100,000 to 150,000 clones, with over 70% occurring only once. Sequenced sample: PBMCs. Receptors were obtained from a woman between 35 and 50 years old in good health and CMV-seropositive.

The gene calls are TRBV9 and TRBJ2-2; 10 bases map to TRBD2. V was clipped by 1 base and J by 6 bases; unmatched bases: 6. Per germline, CDR1 SGDLS and CDR2 YYNGEE. The CDR3 length is 16 residues. CDR3: CASSVLSSGSAGELFF. The DNA of the CDR3 is TGTGCCAGCAGCGTATTGTCTAGCGGGAGTGCCGGGGAGCTGTTTTTT.

This clone appeared once. V usage is TRBV11-2 and J usage is TRBJ1-2; a possible D gene is TRBD1 (6 bases). Germline values: CDR1 SGHAT, CDR2 FQNNGV. This CDR3 is 15 amino acids long. V was pared by 0 bases and J by 3 bases, with 11 bases between. The CDR3 DNA reads TGTGCCAGCAGCTTAGAGGAACAGGGATACTATGGCTACACCTTC. Its protein is CASSLEEQGYYGYTF.

The V call is TRBV9, the J call TRBJ1-2, with D maybe TRBD1 (5 bases). The CDR3 contains 14 residues. From germline, CDR1 is SGDLS and CDR2 YYNGEE. The V and J ends lost 0 bases and 4 bases respectively, with 10 bases between them. This chain's CDR3 is CASSVDTGGYGYTF. Here the CDR3 DNA reads TGTGCCAGCAGCGTAGATACGGGGGGCTATGGCTACACCTTC. The full variable domain, in which reference TRBV9 and TRBJ1-2 provide the parts outside the CDR3, is DSGVTQTPKHLITATGQRVTLRCSPRSGDLSVYWYQQSLDQGLQFLIQYYNGEERAKGNILERFSAQQFPDLHSELNLSSLELGDSALYFCASSVDTGGYGYTFGSGTRLTVV.

The table lists this clone with a few counts. The rearrangement links TRBV6-5 to TRBJ2-7; 7 bases map to TRBD1. The ends lost 4 bases at V and 3 bases at J; junction bases unmatched: 12. The CDR3 contains 16 residues. CDR1 is MNHEY, CDR2 SVGAGI, per germline. CDR3 loop: CASSSTSGTAHYEQYF. The CDR3, as DNA: TGTGCCAGCAGTTCCACGTCCGGGACAGCCCACTACGAGCAGTACTTC.

This chain uses TRBV2 with TRBJ1-5; D remains unclear. The germline CDR1 and CDR2 sequences are SNHLY and FYNNEI. This CDR3 comprises 12 residues. V dropped 3 bases and J dropped 4 bases, with 4 bases sitting between them. DNA of the CDR3: TGTGCCAGCAGTGAGGAGAATCAGCCCCAGCATTTT. The encoded protein is CASSEENQPQHF.

The chain is built from TRBV28 and TRBJ2-7, with unresolved D. Germline assignment: CDR1 MDHEN and CDR2 SYDVKM. The CDR3 runs 10 residues. V dropped 10 bases and J dropped 1 base, with 5 bases sitting between them. The CDR3 here is CATVSYEQYF. DNA of the CDR3: TGTGCCACCGTATCCTACGAGCAGTACTTC.

The chain carries TRBV6-5 and TRBJ1-3, with 8 bases aligning to TRBD1. Germline lookup yields CDR1 MNHEY and CDR2 SVGAGI. V lost 5 bases to trimming and J lost 6 bases; unmatched junction nucleotides: 9. This CDR3 is built from 15 residues. CDR3 sequence: CASSPLLTGVNTIYF. CDR3 nucleotide sequence: TGTGCCAGCAGTCCTCTCTTGACAGGGGTAAACACCATATATTTT.

The J gene is TRBJ1-3, the V gene TRBV7-2; D is undetermined. The CDR3 spans 18 residues. Per the germline V gene, CDR1 is SGHTA and CDR2 is FQGNSA. Deletions cut 0 bases from V and 4 bases from J, with 19 bases between. The CDR3 DNA sequence: TGTGCCAGCAGCTTAGCCAATATAGGCCCCCGCGGGGGAAACACCATATATTTT. Its translation: CASSLANIGPRGGNTIYF.

The gene calls are TRBV27 and TRBJ2-3; 10 bases line up with TRBD2. The V gene end was trimmed by 5 bases and the J gene end by 1 base; junction bases not matched to a gene: 9. Germline CDR1 and CDR2: MNHEY and SMNVEV (reference sequence). The CDR3 sequence is 17 residues long. The CDR3: CASSLGGGTSGTDTQYF. The CDR3, as DNA: TGTGCCAGCAGTCTGGGGGGCGGGACTAGCGGCACAGATACGCAGTATTTT.

In nucleotides, the CDR3 is TGTGCCAGCAGCCAAGAGTATAGCGGGGGAGACTTCTACAATGAGCAGTTCTTC. As protein: CASSQEYSGGDFYNEQFF. The chain carries TRBV14 and TRBJ2-1; 9 bases map to TRBD2. J lost 3 bases, V lost 0 bases, and 9 bases had no gene match. CDR1 and CDR2 (germline): SGHDN, FVKESK. The CDR3 loop spans 18 amino acids.

Only a few counts were recorded for this clone. This chain uses TRBV7-9 with TRBJ2-1, with D possibly TRBD2 on 6 matching bases. Trimming left V 6 bases short and J 0 bases short, with 12 bases between. Germline CDR1 SEHNR, CDR2 FQNEAQ (reference sequence). This CDR3 has 15 residues. CDR3: CASSSTSRSYNEQFF. The CDR3 coding sequence is TGTGCCAGCAGTTCGACTAGTCGCTCCTACAATGAGCAGTTCTTC.

The chain joins TRBV7-8 to TRBJ1-5; the D is unclear. Germline V gene lookup returns CDR1 SGHVS and CDR2 FQNEAQ. This CDR3 has 16 amino acids. The V end was cut by 2 bases, the J end by 0 bases, with 11 bases between. The CDR3 sequence: CASSLREAGSNQPQHF. The CDR3 region has the DNA TGTGCCAGCAGCTTAAGGGAAGCGGGTAGCAATCAGCCCCAGCATTTT.

CDR3 protein: CSVEVSGTGVYGYTF. For the CDR3, the DNA is TGCAGCGTTGAAGTCTCCGGGACAGGGGTCTATGGCTACACCTTC. The V call is TRBV29-1, the J call TRBJ1-2; TRBD1 aligns across 10 bases. Germline CDR1 is SQVTM and CDR2 is ANQGSEA. V was pared by 1 base and J by 4 bases, with 6 bases of the junction left unmatched. CDR3 size: 15 residues.

This clone was detected a few times. J is TRBJ2-4 and V is TRBV25-1, with D hard to call. Germline assignment: CDR1 MGHDK and CDR2 SYGVNS. V gave up 3 bases and J gave up 0 bases, with 9 bases separating them. The CDR3 has 15 amino acids. The CDR3: CASSDDTIAKNIQYF. CDR3 sequence (DNA): TGTGCCAGCAGTGACGACACGATAGCCAAAAACATTCAGTACTTC.

The chain recombines TRBV19 with TRBJ1-1; 9 nucleotides align to TRBD1. This CDR3 comprises 14 residues. J was trimmed by 7 bases and V by 3 bases; bases with no gene match: 6. From germline, CDR1 is LNHDA and CDR2 SQIVND (reference sequence). CDR3 sequence: CASSITGTGYEAFF. The CDR3 DNA follows: TGTGCCAGTAGTATCACCGGGACAGGGTATGAAGCTTTCTTT.

The J gene is TRBJ2-5, the V gene TRBV9; 8 bases agree with TRBD2. The CDR3 contains 17 residues. CDR1 is SGDLS, CDR2 YYNGEE, per germline. V was clipped by 0 bases and J by 1 base; unmatched bases: 8. CDR3 sequence: CASSVGVSGGSQETQYF. The CDR3, as DNA: TGTGCCAGCAGCGTAGGAGTGAGCGGGGGAAGCCAAGAGACCCAGTACTTC.

V is TRBV5-1 and J is TRBJ2-6, with 11 bases lining up with TRBD2. Per germline, CDR1 SGHRS and CDR2 YFSETQ. The CDR3 loop spans 18 amino acids. V shed 1 base and J 0 bases; nucleotides not matched to a gene: 3. This CDR3 is CASSLQGLAGSGANVLTF. The CDR3 DNA sequence: TGCGCCAGCAGCTTGCAAGGACTAGCGGGCTCTGGGGCCAACGTCCTGACTTTC.

The chain links TRBV9 to TRBJ1-1; TRBD1 matches at 8 bases. Losses at the gene ends were 3 bases for V and 1 base for J; bases not matched to a gene: 14. The germline V gene has CDR1 SGDLS and CDR2 YYNGEE. The CDR3 runs to 18 residues. The CDR3 loop is CASSAMTGDLVRNTEAFF. The DNA of the CDR3 is TGTGCCAGCAGCGCTATGACAGGGGATTTAGTTCGGAACACTGAAGCTTTCTTT.